This T cell receptor beta chain was profiled in a study of blood T cell repertoires in COVID-19. The wider study: Specimens from acute and convalescent COVID-19 originated in the United States, Italy and Spain. Sample material is recorded as cDNA or gDNA derived from T cells, B-cell-depleted T cells, or PBMCs.

Trimming took 3 bases from V and 4 from J; bases not matched to a gene: 3. The CDR3 has 14 residues. The germline V gene encodes CDR1 SGHVS and CDR2 FQNEAQ. In the source study's methods: Estimation of nucleated cell counts was performed using reference gene primer amplification. Sequenced by immunoSEQ multiplex PCR; TCRdb stores in-frame clones only, minus some. V, J and clone size reflect that table, while D and trimming were determined from the DNA. The sample has around 67,000 clones, over 70% seen once. The material sequenced was peripheral blood. V usage is TRBV7-8 and J usage is TRBJ2-3, with 8 bases matching TRBD2. This receptor was obtained from a man between 50 and 59 years old with active COVID-19. In nucleotides, the CDR3 is TGTGCCAGCAGCTTGAGCGGGAGTTCAGATACGCAGTATTTT. It yields the protein CASSLSGSSDTQYF.